This T cell receptor beta chain is drawn from a study of T cell responses to AZD1222 COVID-19 vaccine. Study-wide results and caveats: Among AZD1222 vaccinees, only six or seven were seropositive at baseline. Nearly half of spike-specific TCRs reportedly go after variant regions that carry no mutations. Two doses of AZD1222 preceded a rise in Spike-specific TCR breadth and depth. Donors were chiefly white British, with a greater number of females, and clonal diversity was perhaps underestimated.

Points on this clone: Its target is not known. One end of the junction fails to match germline, which may point to a read error. This same CDR3 is encoded by further DNA sequences in the sample.

Data came from immunoSEQ multiplex PCR; TCRdb stores just in-frame clones and leaves some out. Of roughly 150,000 clones in the sample, around 89% were seen once. Source: peripheral blood, taken on day 0 of MenACWY control vaccination. This sequence originates from an adult in good health.

Here the CDR3 reads CASGLVLGANQPQHF. The CDR3 DNA sequence: TGTGCTAGTGGCTTGGTACTTGGGGCCAATCAGCCCCAGCATTTT. V and J are TRBV12-5 and TRBJ1-5; a possible D gene is TRBD1 (5 bases). Germline V lookup: CDR1 LGHNT, CDR2 FRNRAP. The CDR3 loop spans 15 amino acids.